Detailed here is one T cell receptor beta chain. Its antigen remains undetermined. Base qualities are not at hand, and no much larger clone is one base apart. The immunoSEQ assay, a bias-controlled multiplex PCR with V- and J-specific primers, was used to amplify TCR beta CDR3 regions from genomic DNA. A proprietary barcode and Illumina adapter sequences were added to the CDR3 amplicons in a second PCR step. An Illumina MiSeq instrument was used to sequence the CDR3 libraries. The paper's processing steps were these. Export and quality control were done with immunoSEQ Analyzer 3.0, while downstream analyses used R Bioconductor and Immunarch. Only productive rearrangements within the normalized downsampled data set were used in the calculation of repertoire metrics. Pathologically expanded clonotypes were defined as those larger than 5 templates in the normalized cohort. The Inverse Simpson Index served as the measure of repertoire diversity. The non-normalized data set was used for CMV-specificity analyses so that all clonotypes could be captured. Sourced from immuneACCESS, this table was stored by TCRdb with only in-frame sequences that have V and J called. A share of the clones is absent; for the studies checked, an unresolved V gene accounts for under half, and the remainder has no known explanation. The DNA was the basis for D and trimming; V, J and clone size are from that table. The sample records about 7,000 clones, around 37% of which are singletons. Approximately 20% of the sample is held by the ten biggest clonotypes.

Interpreted using the paper, the time point label stands for: 30 days after allo-HCT. Blood from recipients was drawn roughly 28 days before transplant, then again at days 30, 100 and 180 after transplant. Using Nuclei Lysis Solution, genomic DNA was extracted from unfractionated peripheral blood mononuclear cells that were either fresh or cryopreserved. The source of the sample is a study of T cell clonotyping in hematopoietic cell transplantation (dated by TCRdb to the early 2020s). Broadly, across the study: In the study, fewer than 150 blood samples were gathered from roughly 40 consecutive transplant recipients and their related donors. Patient recruitment ran from late 2015 to January 2017, and follow-up continued until late 2020 or death.

The CDR3 starts with the cysteine, ends with the phenylalanine, and has 16 residues. This entry keeps only the CDR3 DNA: 48 bases, framed from base 1. CDR1 and CDR2 were assigned from the germline V gene as MGHDK and SYGVNS. V is pared back by 1 base and J by 0 bases, with 10 bases lying between the germline termini. Paper-wide results and their limitations: Broader TCR repertoire diversity after transplant was predicted by Inverse Simpson Index values from donors and from recipients before transplant. The sample size was limited, and because cells were not sorted, the contributions of CD4 and CD8 repertoires could not be separated. Overlap with donor repertoires was found for only a small fraction of recipient repertoires, with over 95% found to appear de novo at the given depth. A decrease in recipient TCR diversity was observed after transplant, and a progressive increase in pathologically expanded clonotypes was seen from day 30 to day 180.

The TCR sequence derives from a female patient in her 60s who had an allogeneic stem cell transplant, so the T cells may come from the graft donor. Some clones in this sample may be carry-over from other donors' samples. The sample was peripheral blood mononuclear cells, taken 30 days after allogeneic stem cell transplant. The rearrangement combines TRBV25-1 with TRBJ2-4; 5 matching bases give a weak D call of TRBD2. The base sequence is TGTGCCAGCAGTGAATCTGGGAGCCTAGCCAAAAACATTCAGTACTTC. Translation gives CASSESGSLAKNIQYF.